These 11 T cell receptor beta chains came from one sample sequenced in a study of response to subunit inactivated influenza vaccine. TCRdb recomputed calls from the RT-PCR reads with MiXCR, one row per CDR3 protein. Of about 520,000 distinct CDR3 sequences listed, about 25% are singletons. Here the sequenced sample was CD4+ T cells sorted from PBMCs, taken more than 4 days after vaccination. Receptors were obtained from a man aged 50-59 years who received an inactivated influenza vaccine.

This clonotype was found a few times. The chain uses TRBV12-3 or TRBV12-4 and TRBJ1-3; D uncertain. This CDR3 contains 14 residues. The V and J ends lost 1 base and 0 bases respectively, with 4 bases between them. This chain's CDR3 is CASSLVYSGNTIYF. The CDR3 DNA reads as TGTGCCAGCAGTTTAGTCTACTCTGGAAACACCATATATTTT.

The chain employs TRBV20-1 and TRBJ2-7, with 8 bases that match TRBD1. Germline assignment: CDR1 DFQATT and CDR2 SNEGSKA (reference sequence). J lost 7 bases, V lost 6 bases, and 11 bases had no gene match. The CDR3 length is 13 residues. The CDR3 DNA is TGCAGTGCACCTGGACAGGGTATCGAGGAGCAGTACTTC. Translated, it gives CSAPGQGIEEQYF.

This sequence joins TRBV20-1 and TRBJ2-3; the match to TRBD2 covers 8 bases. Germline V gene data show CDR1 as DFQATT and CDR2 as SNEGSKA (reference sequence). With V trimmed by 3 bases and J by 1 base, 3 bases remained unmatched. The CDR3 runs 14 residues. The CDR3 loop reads CSASVRGGTDTQYF. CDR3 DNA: TGCAGTGCTAGCGTGCGGGGGGGCACAGATACGCAGTATTTT.

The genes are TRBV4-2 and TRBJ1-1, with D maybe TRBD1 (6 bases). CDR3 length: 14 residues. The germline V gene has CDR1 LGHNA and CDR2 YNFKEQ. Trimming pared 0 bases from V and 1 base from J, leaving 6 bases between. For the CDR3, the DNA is TGTGCCAGCAGCCAAGAGGGACAGAACACTGAAGCTTTCTTT. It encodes CASSQEGQNTEAFF.

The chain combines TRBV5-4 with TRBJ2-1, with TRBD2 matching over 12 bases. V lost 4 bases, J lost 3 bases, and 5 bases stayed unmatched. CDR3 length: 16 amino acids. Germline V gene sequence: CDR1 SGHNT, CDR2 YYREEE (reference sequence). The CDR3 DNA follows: TGTGCCAGCAGCACCAGACTAGCGGGGGTCTACAATGAGCAGTTCTTC. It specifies CASSTRLAGVYNEQFF.

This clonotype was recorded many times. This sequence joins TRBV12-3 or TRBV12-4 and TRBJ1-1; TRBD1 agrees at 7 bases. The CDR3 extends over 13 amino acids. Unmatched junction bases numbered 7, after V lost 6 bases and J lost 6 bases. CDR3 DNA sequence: TGTGCCAGCAGAGTTACAGGGGACGCTGAAGCTTTCTTT. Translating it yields CASRVTGDAEAFF.

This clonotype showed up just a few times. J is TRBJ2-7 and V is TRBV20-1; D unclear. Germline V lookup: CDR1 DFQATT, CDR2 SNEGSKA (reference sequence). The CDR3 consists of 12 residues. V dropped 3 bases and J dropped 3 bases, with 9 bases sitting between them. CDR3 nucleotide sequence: TGCAGTGCTAGCAGGTACTTCTACGAGCAGTACTTC. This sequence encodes CSASRYFYEQYF.

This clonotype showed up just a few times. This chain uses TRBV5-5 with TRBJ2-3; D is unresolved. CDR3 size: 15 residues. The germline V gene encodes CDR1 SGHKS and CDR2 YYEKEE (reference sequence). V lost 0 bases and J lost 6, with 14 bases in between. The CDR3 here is CASSLDSRPSDTQYF. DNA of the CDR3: TGTGCCAGCAGCTTGGACAGCCGGCCATCGGATACGCAGTATTTT. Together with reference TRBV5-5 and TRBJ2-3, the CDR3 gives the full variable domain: DAGVTQSPTHLIKTRGQQVTLRCSPISGHKSVSWYQQVLGQGPQFIFQYYEKEERGRGNFPDRFSARQFPNYSSELNVNALLLGDSALYLCASSLDSRPSDTQYFGPGTRLTVL.

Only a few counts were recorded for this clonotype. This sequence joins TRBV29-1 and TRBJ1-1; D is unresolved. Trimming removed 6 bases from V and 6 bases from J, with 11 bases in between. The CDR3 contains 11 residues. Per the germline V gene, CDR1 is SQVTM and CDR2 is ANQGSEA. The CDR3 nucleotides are TGCAGCGTGAGGGTTTCGGCTGAAGCTTTCTTT. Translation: CSVRVSAEAFF.

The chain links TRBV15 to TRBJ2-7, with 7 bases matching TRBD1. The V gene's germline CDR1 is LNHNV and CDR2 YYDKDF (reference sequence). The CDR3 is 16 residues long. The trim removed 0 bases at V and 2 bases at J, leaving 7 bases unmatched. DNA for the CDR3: TGTGCCACCAGCAGAGATGCGACAGGGAACCCCTACGAGCAGTACTTC. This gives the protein CATSRDATGNPYEQYF.

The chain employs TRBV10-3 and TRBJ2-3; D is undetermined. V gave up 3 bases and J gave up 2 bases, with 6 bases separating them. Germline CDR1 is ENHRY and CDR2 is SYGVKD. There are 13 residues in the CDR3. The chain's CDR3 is CAISDQLTDTQYF. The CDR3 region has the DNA TGTGCCATCAGTGATCAGCTCACAGATACGCAGTATTTT.